This entry features one T cell receptor (beta chain) sequence. These data originate in a study of blood T cell repertoires in COVID-19. As originally analysed: Estimation of nucleated cell counts relied on the amplification of reference gene primers. Assay used: immunoSEQ multiplex PCR; TCRdb lists only in-frame clones, some missing. V and J calls and clone size come straight from that table; D and trimming were deduced from the DNA. The table records over 250,000 clones, approximately 86% of them present only once. The J segment lost 0 bases and the V segment lost 7 bases, leaving 9 bases of the junction unmatched. Germline V gene lookup returns CDR1 MNHEY and CDR2 SMNVEV (reference sequence). The CDR3 is made up of 16 amino acids.

This clonotype originated in a woman under 30 who had recovered from COVID-19. The J gene is TRBJ2-1, the V gene TRBV27, with 7 bases lining up with TRBD1. Source material: PBMCs or T cells enriched from blood (not recorded which). CDR3 nucleotide sequence: TGTGCCAGCATAGACAGGGTTGGCGGCTCCTACAATGAGCAGTTCTTC. Translated, it gives CASIDRVGGSYNEQFF.